A single sample is the source of the 32 T cell receptor beta chains below, sequenced in a study of blood T cells in healthy people across ages. A sample-barcoded 5' primer and a J-beta primer mix were used in a second PCR of about 7 to 12 cycles. TCRdb fed the 5' RACE reads into MiXCR, producing one record per CDR3 protein. The sample holds around 1,000,000 distinct CDR3 sequences; 35% to 45% are singletons and the top ten take around 12%. The specimen was blood. The origin of the receptors is a man aged 18 to 29 in good health.

Points on this clonotype: A much larger clonotype is one base distant, so this may be a read error. This chain links TRBV29-1 with TRBJ2-1; the D gene is possibly TRBD1 (5 bases). CDR1 SQVTM and CDR2 ANQGSEA come from the germline V gene. The CDR3 has 15 residues. The CDR3 sequence is CSVDRVRITYSEQFF. The CDR3 nucleotides are TGCAGCGTTGACAGGGTCCGAATTACCTACAGTGAGCAGTTCTTC.

The gene calls are TRBV27 and TRBJ1-6; unclear D gene. V was trimmed by 7 bases and J by 7 bases, leaving 11 bases between them. Germline V gene lookup returns CDR1 MNHEY and CDR2 SMNVEV (reference sequence). There are 13 residues in the CDR3. The CDR3, as DNA: TGTGCCAGCAAGGACGGGTTAAATTCACCCCTCCACTTT. Translation: CASKDGLNSPLHF.

This clonotype appeared a single time. This chain connects TRBV7-2 to TRBJ2-3; no definite D call. The length of the CDR3 is 12 residues. V was shortened by 3 bases and J by 5 bases, with 6 bases between the two germline ends. Germline V gives CDR1 SGHTA, CDR2 FQGNSA. CDR3 protein: CASSFDLDTQYF. The CDR3 DNA follows: TGTGCCAGCAGCTTTGACCTAGATACGCAGTATTTT.

This clonotype was seen only a few times. The chain recombines TRBV6-2 or TRBV6-3 with TRBJ2-1; 8 bases are a match to TRBD1. The tail of the sequence fits TRBJ2-7 better, so the J call may be wrong. Germline lookup yields CDR1 MNHEY and CDR2 SVGEGT. There are 13 residues in the CDR3. CDR3 amino acids: CAVRTGSYNEQYF. As DNA, the CDR3 is TGTGCCGTCCGGACAGGGTCCTACAATGAGCAGTACTTC.

The chain joins TRBV5-1 to TRBJ2-5; tentatively, D is TRBD1 (6 bases). Germline values: CDR1 SGHRS, CDR2 YFSETQ. The CDR3 runs 16 residues. Trimming removed 4 bases from V and 0 bases from J, with 16 bases in between. This chain's CDR3 is CASSLGTTFDQETQYF. In DNA, the CDR3 is TGCGCCAGCAGCCTGGGGACAACGTTTGACCAAGAGACCCAGTACTTC. Combining the CDR3 with reference TRBV5-1 and TRBJ2-5 gives the whole variable domain KAGVTQTPRYLIKTRGQQVTLSCSPISGHRSVSWYQQTPGQGLQFLFEYFSETQRNKGNFPGRFSGRQFSNSRSEMNVSTLELGDSALYLCASSLGTTFDQETQYFGPGTRLLVL.

J is TRBJ2-5 and V is TRBV12-3 or TRBV12-4, with 10 bases matching TRBD1. There are 14 residues in the CDR3. V shed 8 bases and J 5 bases; nucleotides not matched to a gene: 8. The CDR3 protein is CASSPRTGGETQYF. CDR3 nucleotide sequence: TGTGCCAGCTCACCTCGGACAGGGGGTGAGACCCAGTACTTC.

This clonotype was seen at least ten times. V usage is TRBV7-9 and J usage is TRBJ2-7; D may be TRBD2 (6 bases). CDR1 and CDR2 from the germline V gene are SEHNR and FQNEAQ (reference sequence). There are 15 residues in the CDR3. Between the trimmed V and J ends, which lost 4 bases and 2 bases, there was a span of 15 bases. The CDR3 coding sequence is TGTGCCAGCAGCTCCCGGGACTCCTATGCCTACGAGCAGTACTTC. As protein: CASSSRDSYAYEQYF. The entire variable domain, with the rest obtained from reference TRBV7-9 and TRBJ2-7, is as follows: DTGVSQNPRHKITKRGQNVTFRCDPISEHNRLYWYRQTLGQGPEFLTYFQNEAQLEKSRLLSDRFSAERPKGSFSTLEIQRTEQGDSAMYLCASSSRDSYAYEQYFGPGTRLTVT.

This clonotype was seen a few times. The chain is built from TRBV12-3 or TRBV12-4 and TRBJ1-2, with D unclear. The V end was cut by 3 bases, the J end by 7 bases, with 9 bases between. CDR3 size: 12 residues. In DNA form, the CDR3 reads TGTGCCAGCAGTTTGCGAGGGCTTGGCTACACCTTC. Protein sequence: CASSLRGLGYTF.

This clonotype was detected a few times. V usage is TRBV20-1 and J usage is TRBJ2-7; the match to TRBD1 covers 8 bases. The CDR3 sequence is 17 residues long. V trimming: 6 bases; J trimming: 0 bases; junction bases outside the gene matches: 16. CDR1 DFQATT and CDR2 SNEGSKA come from the germline V gene (reference sequence). CDR3 coding DNA: TGCAGTGCCTATAGAACCGGGACAGGTGAACCCTCCTACGAGCAGTACTTC. It yields the protein CSAYRTGTGEPSYEQYF.

This sequence joins TRBV7-2 and TRBJ1-2, with TRBD1 matching over 8 bases. The trim removed 5 bases at V and 2 bases at J, leaving 4 bases unmatched. CDR1 and CDR2 (germline): SGHTA, FQGNSA. This CDR3 spans 14 amino acids. CDR3 sequence: CASSRRTGNYGYTF. Written as DNA, the CDR3 is TGTGCCAGCAGCCGGCGGACAGGGAACTATGGCTACACCTTC.

The V call is TRBV6-6, the J call TRBJ1-1; D not resolved. The germline CDR1 and CDR2 sequences are MNHNY and SVGAGI (reference sequence). The CDR3 spans 14 residues. Trimming cost V 0 bases and J 3 bases, with 8 bases left between them. The CDR3 DNA reads as TGTGCCAGCAGTTACTCGGCAACACACACTGAAGCTTTCTTT. The encoded protein is CASSYSATHTEAFF.

The rearrangement uses TRBV28 and TRBJ1-4; 8 bases map to TRBD1. The V segment lost 6 bases and the J segment 10 bases; nucleotides outside the gene matches: 19. The CDR3 is 17 amino acids. Germline lookup yields CDR1 MDHEN and CDR2 SYDVKM. The CDR3 spells CASSAGTGDSYGGKLFF. CDR3 sequence (DNA): TGTGCCAGCAGCGCCGGGACAGGTGATTCCTATGGGGGAAAACTGTTTTTT.

In this sample, this clonotype turned up a few times. The chain couples TRBV5-1 to TRBJ2-1; 11 nucleotides agree with TRBD2. The CDR3 is made up of 16 amino acids. Germline-derived CDR1 and CDR2 are SGHRS and YFSETQ. The ends lost 1 base at V and 7 bases at J; junction bases unmatched: 7. CDR3 sequence: CASSLSLAGGWNEQFF. The CDR3 DNA reads as TGCGCCAGCAGCTTGTCGCTAGCGGGGGGATGGAATGAGCAGTTCTTC.

V gene TRBV2 combines with J gene TRBJ1-3; TRBD1 aligns across 7 bases. CDR1 SNHLY and CDR2 FYNNEI come from the germline V gene. The CDR3 extends over 15 amino acids. V gave up 4 bases and J gave up 5 bases; unmatched junction bases: 8. The CDR3 DNA reads as TGTGCCAGCAGTGGGGGACAGAAGCTTAGAAACACCATATATTTT. It specifies CASSGGQKLRNTIYF.

Concerning this clonotype itself: Because the CDR3's place on the DNA is in doubt, the DNA is left out and the CDR3 is given as listed by TCRdb. This chain connects TRBV25-1 to TRBJ2-1. The CDR3 is 15 amino acids long, termini counted. Germline V gene data show CDR1 as MGHDK and CDR2 as SYGVNS. The CDR3 reads CASSEIVAGGNERFF.

The rearrangement uses TRBV20-1 and TRBJ2-1; TRBD1 aligns across 9 bases. Germline V lookup: CDR1 DFQATT, CDR2 SNEGSKA (reference sequence). After removal of 6 bases from V and 7 bases from J, the junction contained 7 bases not matched to a gene. The CDR3 loop spans 13 amino acids. The CDR3 DNA reads as TGCAGTGCCGGTAGACAGGGGGTGAATGAGCAGTTCTTC. Its translation: CSAGRQGVNEQFF.

V is TRBV7-9 and J is TRBJ1-1, with D unresolved. This CDR3 is 13 amino acids long. CDR1 SEHNR and CDR2 FQNEAQ come from the germline V gene (reference sequence). V lost 8 bases to trimming and J lost 5 bases, with 15 bases between them. This CDR3 is CASEFLGGTEAFF. The CDR3 nucleotides read TGTGCCAGCGAATTTTTGGGTGGAACTGAAGCTTTCTTT. Full variable domain (remainder filled in from reference TRBV7-9 and TRBJ1-1): DTGVSQNPRHKITKRGQNVTFRCDPISEHNRLYWYRQTLGQGPEFLTYFQNEAQLEKSRLLSDRFSAERPKGSFSTLEIQRTEQGDSAMYLCASEFLGGTEAFFGQGTRLTVV.

V is TRBV6-5 and J is TRBJ1-1, with TRBD1 matching over 11 bases. Germline CDR1 is MNHEY and CDR2 is SVGAGI. Unmatched junction bases numbered 8, after V lost 6 bases and J lost 5 bases. The CDR3 runs to 15 residues. This CDR3 is CASRPSGTGGTEAFF. CDR3 in DNA: TGTGCCAGCAGACCTAGTGGGACAGGGGGAACTGAAGCTTTCTTT.

This clonotype has just one count. J is TRBJ1-1 and V is TRBV11-2, with D hard to call. V was trimmed by 2 bases and J by 10 bases, leaving 11 bases between them. This CDR3 has 12 amino acids. Germline CDR1 is SGHAT and CDR2 is FQNNGV. The CDR3 DNA is TGTGCCAGCAGCTTAAATGGGGTTGCAGCTTTCTTT. Its protein is CASSLNGVAAFF.

This clonotype occurred a few times. V and J are TRBV6-2 or TRBV6-3 and TRBJ2-5, with D possibly matching TRBD2 (6 bases). V lost 0 bases to trimming and J lost 1 base, with 15 bases between them. Germline CDR1 MNHEY, CDR2 SVGEGT. This CDR3 is 17 amino acids long. This CDR3 reads CASSYSLDGGPQETQYF. The CDR3 DNA follows: TGTGCCAGCAGTTACTCCCTTGACGGGGGACCCCAAGAGACCCAGTACTTC.

There are a few counts of this clonotype. The V call is TRBV7-2, the J call TRBJ1-6; D is unclear. In germline, CDR1 is SGHTA, CDR2 FQGNSA. The CDR3 consists of 18 residues. V lost 1 base to trimming and J lost 3 bases, with 16 bases between them. CDR3 protein: CASSLGSLGVNYNSPLHF. DNA for the CDR3: TGTGCCAGCAGCTTAGGGTCTCTCGGGGTTAACTATAATTCACCCCTCCACTTT.

This clonotype was found a few times. This sequence joins TRBV30 and TRBJ1-1, with D hard to call. Trimming took off 2 bases at V and 3 bases at J, with 13 bases between the two ends. The CDR3 is 14 residues long. CDR1 GTSNPN and CDR2 SVGIG come from the germline V gene (reference sequence). The DNA for the CDR3 is TGTGCCTGGAGTATTGGGGTTCGGGACACTGAAGCTTTCTTT. As protein: CAWSIGVRDTEAFF.

A few counts support this clonotype. The chain couples TRBV2 to TRBJ1-1, with a weak D call TRBD1 (6 bases). From germline, CDR1 is SNHLY and CDR2 FYNNEI. V dropped 8 bases and J dropped 4 bases, with 23 bases sitting between them. The CDR3 runs 16 residues. The CDR3 sequence is CASAPRIAGASTEAFF. In DNA, the CDR3 is TGTGCCAGCGCCCCCCGTATAGCGGGGGCGAGCACTGAAGCTTTCTTT.

The DNA for the CDR3 is TGTGCCAGCAGTTTAAGTGTCAGATCCTGGGATGTTGGGACTGAAGCTTTCTTT. The encoded protein is CASSLSVRSWDVGTEAFF. The genes are TRBV12-3 or TRBV12-4 and TRBJ1-1; D not certain. The length of the CDR3 is 18 residues. V was cut by 2 bases and J by 5 bases, with 24 bases left in between.

This clonotype was detected only a few times. The chain combines TRBV4-2 with TRBJ1-4; possibly TRBD1 for D (6 bases). This CDR3 region has 14 residues. Germline V CDR1 and CDR2: LGHNA, YNFKEQ. V was trimmed by 4 bases and J by 6 bases, leaving 12 bases between them. Written as DNA, the CDR3 is TGTGCCAGCAGCCCCCGGGAGGGGGATGAAAAACTGTTTTTT. It is translated as CASSPREGDEKLFF.

This chain joins TRBV12-5 and TRBJ2-3; either TRBD1 or TRBD2 may fit D (5 bases each). The V gene lost 2 bases and the J gene lost 3 bases, with 12 bases spanning the gap. The CDR3 contains 15 residues. Germline loops: CDR1 LGHNT, CDR2 FRNRAP. CDR3 loop: CASGLNRDGTDTQYF. The CDR3 bases are TGTGCTAGTGGTTTGAATCGGGACGGGACAGATACGCAGTATTTT.

In its sample, this clonotype was seen a few times. V usage is TRBV30 and J usage is TRBJ2-1; D is uncertain. This CDR3 region has 12 residues. Germline V lookup: CDR1 GTSNPN, CDR2 SVGIG (reference sequence). V lost 2 bases to trimming and J lost 12 bases, with 14 bases between them. The CDR3 spells CAWSPLEAGQFF. The CDR3, as DNA: TGTGCCTGGAGTCCCCTCGAGGCCGGGCAGTTCTTC.

This clonotype appeared a few times. The CDR3 region has the DNA TGTGCCATCAGGACAGGGGGGAATGAGCAGTACTTC. Translation: CAIRTGGNEQYF. The chain uses TRBV10-3 and TRBJ2-7, with 9 bases lining up with TRBD1. This CDR3 is built from 12 residues. Germline CDR1 ENHRY, CDR2 SYGVKD. The trim removed 6 bases at V and 7 bases at J, leaving 4 bases unmatched.

This clonotype was seen more than once but under ten times. Here the CDR3 DNA reads TGCAGCGTCAGGGACGCTAGGAATGAAAAACTGTTTTTT. It yields the protein CSVRDARNEKLFF. The V and J genes are TRBV29-1 and TRBJ1-4; D is perhaps TRBD1 (5 bases). The length of the CDR3 is 13 residues. The V end lost 6 bases, the J end lost 5 bases, and 13 bases lay between the germline ends. Germline values: CDR1 SQVTM, CDR2 ANQGSEA. The variable domain in full, completed from reference TRBV29-1 and TRBJ1-4, reads SAVISQKPSRDICQRGTSLTIQCQVDSQVTMMFWYRQQPGQSLTLIATANQGSEATYESGFVIDKFPISRPNLTFSTLTVSNMSPEDSSIYLCSVRDARNEKLFFGSGTQLSVL.

This clonotype was observed a handful of times. The chain is built from TRBV5-1 and TRBJ1-1; D is unclear. The CDR3 is made up of 15 amino acids. V dropped 3 bases and J dropped 1 base, with 13 bases sitting between them. Germline-derived CDR1 and CDR2 are SGHRS and YFSETQ. For the CDR3, the DNA is TGCGCCAGCAGCTACCGACCAGAGAGGAACACTGAAGCTTTCTTT. Amino acid sequence: CASSYRPERNTEAFF.

J is TRBJ1-2 and V is TRBV12-3 or TRBV12-4, with 9 positions matching TRBD1. With 6 bases clipped from V and 3 bases from J, the junction kept 8 bases outside the gene matches. This CDR3 is built from 15 residues. The CDR3 protein is CASRGGDRADYGYTF. Here the CDR3 DNA reads TGTGCCAGCAGGGGAGGGGACAGGGCGGACTATGGCTACACCTTC.

The chain joins TRBV7-9 to TRBJ1-1, with D uncertain. CDR1 SEHNR and CDR2 FQNEAQ come from the germline V gene (reference sequence). This CDR3 has 13 residues. V was cut by 4 bases and J by 5 bases, with 11 bases left in between. In DNA form, the CDR3 reads TGTGCCAGCAGCTCAGAGCCCGGGACTGAAGCTTTCTTT. This codes for CASSSEPGTEAFF.